This paragraph covers one T cell receptor beta chain sequence. Its binding antigen is unknown. Base qualities are missing; no much larger clone stands one base away. Libraries were made using the immunoSEQ multiplex PCR assay. A mixture of 60 forward primers for TCR Vbeta segments and 13 reverse primers for TCR Jbeta segments was used in the multiplex PCR. A multiplex PCR assay on genomic DNA amplified the CDR3 region of rearranged TCR beta genes. The amplified TCR beta libraries were sequenced on the Illumina HiSeq System as 87-base-pair reads. On the authors' methods: A later analysis tallied around 82 million unique TCR beta chains across the 600 to 700 repertoires, and around 9.9 million of those chains were shared by two or more donors. Raw reads were error-corrected and collapsed into unique sequences with a nearest-neighbor algorithm that merged closely related sequences to remove PCR and sequencing errors. V, D and J gene segments were assigned by aligning CDR3 sequences to IMGT reference sequences. Each retained sequence needed at least a six-nucleotide match to both a V gene segment and a J gene segment. A rearrangement was called productive if the CDR3 had no stop codons and remained in frame with V and J, and every other rearrangement was called non-productive. Following IMGT convention, CDR3 was defined as the stretch from the second conserved V-encoded cysteine to the conserved J-encoded phenylalanine. In an earlier analysis of around 540 of the donors, sequences lacking an unambiguous match to a single V gene segment were excluded. In an earlier analysis of several hundred of the donors, V segments were called functional above 56.7% productive rearrangements and were called segregating when the between-donor standard deviation exceeded 5%. To diagnose cytomegalovirus status from the catalog of TCR beta chain sequences, a statistical classification framework was built. In a later analysis, TCR nucleotide sequences were compared against IMGT/GENE-DB human TR gene sequences so that V and J genes could be assigned. In a later analysis, CDR3 sequences and most-parsimonious VDJ recombination scenarios were assigned using the TCRdist pipeline. In a later analysis, every TCR beta chain was defined by the combination of its CDR3 amino acid sequence and its V-gene family, and reads without a unique V-gene family were dropped. As a way to deal with suspected cross-contamination and a sequencing artifact, a later analysis dropped more than 500 nucleotide sequences that were highly shared and had low generation probability. A later analysis calculated a clonal expansion index for each public chain from normalized within-repertoire ranks of inferred template counts. In a later analysis, generation probabilities were computed using a VDJ recombination model fitted to out-of-frame rearrangements, and the results were checked against IGoR. A later analysis scored TCR-TCR, TCR-HLA and TCR-CMV co-occurrence with hypergeometric tests, applying a repertoire-size bias correction to TCR pairs. False discovery rates were estimated in a later analysis by permuting HLA or CMV assignments 20 times. In a later analysis, co-occurring TCRs were grouped with DBSCAN, and TCRdist sequence similarity was added when clustering was performed within HLA-allele-positive subsets. For co-occurrence clustering, repertoires with fewer than 30,000 or more than 120,000 public chains were excluded, along with four to six repertoires with anomalous nucleotide sharing. TCRdb obtained this table from immuneACCESS and retained in-frame rearrangements with V and J assigned. These tables miss some clones; where compared with another copy, unresolved V genes account for less than half of the shortfall, and the remainder is unexplained. That table furnishes V, J and clone size, whereas the DNA furnished D and trimming. The sample contains approximately 190,000 clones, 85% to 90% of them found a single time. The biggest ten clones account for over 1% of the sample.

The sample is drawn from a study of cytomegalovirus exposure and HLA in healthy donors (dated by TCRdb to 2015 to 2018). In terms of the full investigation: According to an earlier analysis of a few hundred of the donors, about 179 million T cells yielded 90 million to 130 million unique TCR beta sequences and more than 250 Gb of sequence data. Approximately 300 gigabases of sequencing data and tens of millions of unique TCR sequences were included in an early release covering 550 to 800 HLA-typed donors. Among the roughly 390 genotyped donors, around 79% belonged to the genetic ancestry cluster associated with self-reported Caucasian donors. The study aimed to test whether cataloging public T cell receptors could reveal signatures of past pathogen exposure. The T cell repertoires of several hundred subjects were profiled by immunosequencing and related to cytomegalovirus serostatus. In addition to the first cohort of around 670 subjects, a separate validation cohort of under 150 different subjects was used. High-throughput TCR immunosequencing, statistical association of individual TCRs with disease status, and machine learning were combined to predict cytomegalovirus infection status. A later analysis re-examined previously published TCR beta repertoires from more than 550 donors and added high-resolution HLA genotyping to investigate patterns of TCR occurrence. The later analysis used no new phenotypic data to find candidate immune exposures, relying instead on TCR beta sequences and their occurrence across donors. An earlier analysis of 587 of the donors applied high-throughput TCR beta sequencing to assess whether each TCR beta V gene segment acted as functional or pseudogenic. Donor age, sex, ethnicity and CMV serostatus were collected together with the repertoire data. In a later genetic analysis, genome-wide SNP genotypes for about three fifths of the roughly 670 donors were used, and that subset was treated as a discovery cohort. All discovery cohort repertoires had been generated using a single sequencing platform. Both class I and class II loci were covered by HLA typing, at four-digit resolution. The number of donors typed differed by locus, with roughly 620-640 for A, B, C, DRB1 and DQB1, more than 500 for DQA1, 600 to 610 for DPA1, and roughly 450 for DPB1. Because of strong linkage in the cohort, roughly five DR-DQ haplotypes were treated as single units for association and clustering. Across 300 to 400 genotyped donors of the cohort, an average of about 240,000 unique TCR beta nucleotide sequences per donor were sequenced, and roughly 20% of those sequences were non-productive. Results and caveats for the whole study, not just this receptor: The cohort was sequenced for TCR beta chains only, and without alpha or paired-chain data the features that could be detected were limited. A total of 150 or so TCR beta chains were listed by the study as associated with cytomegalovirus. Because HLA typing was missing for some donors at each locus, association tests included only the typed subset. A cluster of highly shared sequence variants was judged likely to be a technical artifact of the sequencing pipeline. Most TCR sequences were seen in very few donors, while some public TCRs were found in many individuals. Compared with equally common non-associated chains, HLA-associated TCR beta chains in a later analysis were more clonally expanded and had lower generation probabilities. In a later genetic analysis, a missense DCLRE1C variant was associated with V-gene and J-gene trimming of TCR beta chains, and the association was replicated in an independent cohort. Compared with the approximately 670-donor mean, donors in an Asian-associated ancestry cluster had fewer N-insertions in productive TCRs, according to a later genetic analysis. The authors suggested that the approach could potentially be generalized to other disease states and immunological phenotypes. A further reported finding was that TCR beta sequences accurately predicted the HLA-A and HLA-B alleles for most subjects in the first cohort. Assigning TCR associations to individual alleles was difficult when HLA alleles, especially DR and DQ, strongly co-occurred. At a false discovery rate of 0.05, a later analysis linked some 17,000 TCR beta sequences to specific HLA alleles. The presence/absence analyses assumed that sequencing depth was roughly uniform across donors, and that assumption may not be true. Some IMGT-functional V segments, including TRBV6-2 and TRBV6-3, could not be told apart with the 87-base-pair reads, so those segments were excluded. Immune exposure information for the cohort was limited to CMV serostatus. Linkage disequilibrium might explain the correlated functional status among segregating V segments, but an unknown experimental factor could not be excluded. The classifier was reported to diagnose cytomegalovirus status with high specificity and sensitivity in both the original and validation cohorts. The earlier analysis of a few hundred of the donors excluded some 16 rarely observed V segments, including chromosome 9 orphons, because counts were too low. A few of the identified cytomegalovirus-associated TCR beta chains were confirmed in vitro to be specific for cytomegalovirus antigens. In a later analysis, TCR association rates were found to vary across HLA loci, with the most associated TCRs seen for DRB1 alleles and the fewest for HLA-C alleles. In an earlier analysis of some 500 of the donors, most TCR beta V segments were observed in productive rearrangements about 87% or about 30% of the time, broadly matching IMGT annotations. Several of the top co-occurrence clusters appeared to be linked to parvovirus B19, influenza, CMV and Epstein-Barr virus, according to a later analysis. Most CMV-associated TCR beta chains appeared to be HLA-restricted in a later analysis, and the HLA associations seemed to be driven largely by CMV exposure.

The germline V gene (reference sequence) gives CDR1 as LNHDA and CDR2 as SQIVND. Cut back by 6 bases and 5 bases, the V and J ends lie 10 bases apart. The CDR3 contains 12 residues, cysteine and phenylalanine counted. Just the 36-base CDR3 DNA is kept, in frame starting at base 1. The cohort was made up of approximately 670 healthy bone marrow donors. At the time of sampling, every cohort member was nominally healthy, though immune exposures that went unrecorded were likely present. The donor tested CMV seronegative and was one of the 352 seronegative cohort members. A peripheral blood sample was provided by each donor, and peripheral blood mononuclear cells were used for TCR beta sequencing. The Qiagen DNeasy Blood Extraction Kit was used to extract genomic DNA from the blood cell samples.

Material for sequencing was PBMCs. The receptor's source is a man younger than 40 in good health and CMV-seronegative. The chain joins TRBV19 to TRBJ1-2; TRBD1 is a weak D gene call, 5 bases matching. The encoded CDR3 is CASRREGYGYTF. The base sequence is TGTGCCAGTAGACGGGAGGGGTATGGCTACACCTTC.